This entry concerns a single T cell receptor (beta chain). Its matching antigen is unknown. This entry is derived from a study of cytomegalovirus exposure and HLA in healthy donors. Study-wide results and limits: There were about 160 TCR beta chains listed as cytomegalovirus-associated.

Amplification used 60 Vbeta primers and 13 Jbeta primers. TCRdb's table, derived via immunoSEQ multiplex PCR, lists solely in-frame clones and lacks some. The sample records 150,000 to 200,000 clones, around 81% being singletons. The germline gives CDR1 GTSNPN, CDR2 SVGIG (reference sequence). V dropped 1 base and J dropped 0; count of bases not matched to a gene: 6. The CDR3 extends over 15 amino acids. This receptor was obtained from a woman in her twenties or thirties in good health and CMV-seropositive. J is TRBJ2-7 and V is TRBV30, with 7 nucleotides matching TRBD2. Input material: PBMCs. The CDR3 nucleotides read TGTGCCTGGAGTGGTTTAGCGGGCAGCTCCTACGAGCAGTACTTC. Translating gives CAWSGLAGSSYEQYF.